The clone carrying this TCR beta chain was seen a single time. The antigen is unknown. This sample stems from a study of blood T cells in healthy people across ages. Overall study results and limits: As naive T cell percentage varied, TCR beta diversity correlated strongly with it.

The V and J ends lost 1 base and 5 bases respectively, with 17 bases between them. The CDR3 consists of 16 residues. Germline-derived CDR1 and CDR2 are SNHLY and FYNNEI. The study isolated at least 6.5 million PBMCs from each sample. PCR was performed a second time for roughly 7 to 12 cycles using a sample-barcoded 5' primer and a J-beta primer mix. One entry per CDR3 protein results from TCRdb running MiXCR on the 5' RACE reads. The table has around 620,000 distinct CDR3 sequences, 25% to 30% seen once. Sequenced material: blood. The sequence derives from a woman in her 70s in good health. This chain uses TRBV2 with TRBJ1-2; tentative D call: TRBD1 (5 bases). Here the CDR3 DNA reads TGTGCCAGCAGTGAAGAAGGCCCGGGTCCAGGGTATGGCTACACCTTC. Its protein product is CASSEEGPGPGYGYTF.